The 28 T cell receptor beta chains below all came from one sample that was sequenced in a study of T cell therapy after organ transplantation. Profiling relied on immunoSEQ multiplex PCR, and the TCRdb table lists in-frame clones only, not all of them. Here the sample spans about 1,900 clones, 78% being singletons. For these receptors, no antigen is known. The input for sequencing was CD8+ T cells from blood, taken before autologous CMV-specific T cell therapy. These receptors were taken from a human patient who had received a solid organ transplant and had CMV disease.

This clone was picked up one time. The rearrangement links TRBV30 to TRBJ2-7; 7 bases fit TRBD1. Germline CDR1 reads GTSNPN; CDR2 reads SVGIG (reference sequence). The CDR3 contains 13 residues. V lost 1 base, J lost 2 bases, and 2 bases stayed unmatched. The CDR3 is CAWSEGQTYEQYF. DNA for the CDR3: TGTGCCTGGAGTGAGGGACAGACCTACGAGCAGTACTTC.

J is TRBJ1-5 and V is TRBV18; D call uncertain. Germline CDR1 and CDR2: KGHSH and LQKENI. Trimming removed 5 bases at V and 1 base at J, with 9 bases between. CDR3 length: 14 residues. In DNA form, the CDR3 reads TGTGCCAGCTCAGAAGGAATCAGCAATCAGCCCCAGCATTTT. Its protein product is CASSEGISNQPQHF.

The V call is TRBV30, the J call TRBJ1-1; no firm D call. The V end was cut by 0 bases, the J end by 7 bases, with 12 bases between. Germline values: CDR1 GTSNPN, CDR2 SVGIG (reference sequence). The CDR3 consists of 13 residues. The CDR3 here is CAWSVTYGVEAFF. The DNA of the CDR3 is TGTGCCTGGAGTGTAACCTACGGGGTTGAAGCTTTCTTT. Drawing the rest from reference TRBV30 and TRBJ1-1, the complete variable domain is SQTIHQWPATLVQPVGSPLSLECTVEGTSNPNLYWYRQAAGRGLQLLFYSVGIGQISSEVPQNLSASRPQDRQFILSSKKLLLSDSGFYLCAWSVTYGVEAFFGQGTRLTVV.

The rearrangement links TRBV4-2 to TRBJ2-5, with 7 positions matching TRBD2. The CDR3 covers 14 residues. In germline, CDR1 is LGHNA, CDR2 YNFKEQ. V lost 4 bases and J lost 5; bases outside the gene matches: 7. Here the CDR3 reads CASSLTPGGETQYF. Written as DNA, the CDR3 is TGTGCCAGCAGCCTCACTCCCGGGGGGGAGACCCAGTACTTC.

The V call is TRBV15, the J call TRBJ2-1; a weak D match, TRBD1 (6 bases). Germline lookup yields CDR1 LNHNV and CDR2 YYDKDF (reference sequence). V dropped 0 bases and J dropped 5 bases, with 11 bases sitting between them. The CDR3 loop spans 15 amino acids. CDR3 coding DNA: TGTGCCACCAGCAGAGAGGATGCAGGGGACAATGAGCAGTTCTTC. Translating gives CATSREDAGDNEQFF.

The rearrangement links TRBV2 to TRBJ2-6; no definite D call. Between the trimmed V and J ends, which lost 2 bases and 3 bases, there was a span of 8 bases. Germline values: CDR1 SNHLY, CDR2 FYNNEI. This CDR3 has 15 residues. CDR3 loop: CASSELVLGANVLTF. CDR3 sequence (DNA): TGTGCCAGCAGTGAATTGGTCCTTGGGGCCAACGTCCTGACTTTC.

The chain links TRBV7-7 to TRBJ2-3; D is ambiguous. The CDR3 contains 13 residues. V lost 1 base to trimming and J lost 9 bases, with 11 bases between them. Germline CDR1 reads SSHAT; CDR2 reads FNYEAQ (reference sequence). This CDR3 reads CASSLGGDGTQYF. CDR3 nucleotides: TGTGCCAGCAGCTTAGGCGGCGATGGGACGCAGTATTTT. The variable domain in full, completed from reference TRBV7-7 and TRBJ2-3, reads GAGVSQSPRYKVTKRGQDVTLRCDPISSHATLYWYQQALGQGPEFLTYFNYEAQPDKSGLPSDRFSAERPEGSISTLTIQRTEQRDSAMYRCASSLGGDGTQYFGPGTRLTVL.

The V and J genes are TRBV7-3 and TRBJ2-2; 8 bases agree with TRBD1. Germline-derived CDR1 and CDR2 are SGHTA and FQGTGA. The CDR3 loop spans 17 amino acids. V lost 2 bases, J lost 5 bases, and 10 bases stayed unmatched. This CDR3 is CASSLDGQGARTGELFF. The CDR3 coding sequence is TGTGCCAGCAGCTTAGACGGTCAGGGGGCGCGAACCGGGGAGCTGTTTTTT. Filled out from reference TRBV7-3 and TRBJ2-2, the complete variable domain reads GAGVSQTPSNKVTEKGKYVELRCDPISGHTALYWYRQSLGQGPEFLIYFQGTGAADDSGLPNDRFFAVRPEGSVSTLKIQRTERGDSAVYLCASSLDGQGARTGELFFGEGSRLTVL.

The chain couples TRBV7-2 to TRBJ1-2; D gene uncertain. Trimming left V 5 bases short and J 7 bases short, with 20 bases between. The germline gives CDR1 SGHTA, CDR2 FQGNSA. The CDR3 runs 15 residues. The CDR3 sequence: CASSIHTSGLSGYTF. The CDR3 DNA reads TGTGCCAGCAGCATTCATACATCTGGACTAAGTGGCTACACCTTC. Full variable domain (rest looked up from reference TRBV7-2 and TRBJ1-2): GAGVSQSPSNKVTEKGKDVELRCDPISGHTALYWYRQSLGQGLEFLIYFQGNSAPDKSGLPSDRFSAERTGGSVSTLTIQRTQQEDSAVYLCASSIHTSGLSGYTFGSGTRLTVV.

There are a few counts of this clone. The chain has TRBV28 and TRBJ1-2; D gene unclear. V was shortened by 2 bases and J by 8 bases, with 12 bases between the two germline ends. Germline V gives CDR1 MDHEN, CDR2 SYDVKM. The CDR3 contains 13 residues. This CDR3 reads CASSLVGLGGYTF. CDR3 in DNA: TGTGCCAGCAGTTTAGTGGGTCTGGGGGGCTACACCTTC.

The CDR3 DNA reads as TGTGCCAGCAGTGACCCCACCGGGATCAATCGAGAGACCCAGTACTTC. This sequence encodes CASSDPTGINRETQYF. The chain uses TRBV6-1 and TRBJ2-5; TRBD2 is a possible D gene (5 bases). The CDR3 extends over 16 amino acids. Trimming left V 3 bases short and J 4 bases short, with 18 bases between. CDR1 and CDR2 (germline): MNHNS, SASEGT.

The V call is TRBV27, the J call TRBJ2-1; D possibly matches TRBD1 or TRBD2 (5 bases each). The CDR3 totals 12 residues. V dropped 6 bases and J dropped 7 bases, with 10 bases sitting between them. Germline CDR1 is MNHEY and CDR2 is SMNVEV (reference sequence). CDR3 bases: TGTGCCAGCAGCCCTTGGGGGAATGAGCAGTTCTTC. As protein: CASSPWGNEQFF.

This clone was counted once. The rearrangement joins TRBV6-6 to TRBJ2-1; unclear D gene. This CDR3 has 13 amino acids. Germline V gene data show CDR1 as MNHNY and CDR2 as SVGAGI (reference sequence). Trimming pared 2 bases from V and 2 bases from J, leaving 4 bases between. The CDR3 loop is CASSYKAYNEQFF. In nucleotides, the CDR3 is TGTGCCAGCAGTTACAAAGCCTACAATGAGCAGTTCTTC.

V usage is TRBV4-3 and J usage is TRBJ2-1; D may be TRBD1 or TRBD2 (5 bases each). V lost 0 bases and J 8 bases, leaving 8 bases between the germline ends. CDR3 length: 13 residues. Germline CDR1 reads LGHNA; CDR2 reads YSLEER. The CDR3: CASSQDGTDEQFF. CDR3 coding DNA: TGCGCCAGCAGCCAAGATGGGACGGATGAGCAGTTCTTC.

The chain couples TRBV7-9 to TRBJ2-1; no clear D. Looked up from germline, CDR1 is SEHNR and CDR2 is FQNEAQ (reference sequence). The germline V and J ends were trimmed by 2 bases and 8 bases, with 4 bases remaining between them. This CDR3 has 11 amino acids. Written as DNA, the CDR3 is TGTGCCAGCAGCTTATCGGATGAGCAGTTCTTC. It yields the protein CASSLSDEQFF.

This chain uses TRBV13 with TRBJ1-1, with D perhaps TRBD1 (6 bases). The germline V and J ends were trimmed by 0 bases and 4 bases, with 9 bases remaining between them. In germline, CDR1 is PRHDT, CDR2 FYEKMQ (reference sequence). The CDR3 loop spans 14 amino acids. This CDR3 is CASSLGLGGTEAFF. CDR3 in DNA: TGTGCCAGCAGCTTAGGCCTAGGGGGCACTGAAGCTTTCTTT. Combining the CDR3 with reference TRBV13 and TRBJ1-1 gives the whole variable domain AAGVIQSPRHLIKEKRETATLKCYPIPRHDTVYWYQQGPGQDPQFLISFYEKMQSDKGSIPDRFSAQQFSDYHSELNMSSLELGDSALYFCASSLGLGGTEAFFGQGTRLTVV.

V is TRBV7-9 and J is TRBJ1-1, with a tentative D call TRBD1 (6 bases). Trimming pared 5 bases from V and 3 bases from J, leaving 19 bases between. CDR3 length equals 16 residues. Germline V lookup: CDR1 SEHNR, CDR2 FQNEAQ (reference sequence). The CDR3 loop reads CASSPSEGVADTEAFF. DNA of the CDR3: TGTGCCAGCAGCCCCAGTGAGGGGGTCGCGGACACTGAAGCTTTCTTT.

The chain recombines TRBV9 with TRBJ1-3; D ambiguous. This CDR3 is built from 15 residues. The V end lost 4 bases, the J end lost 0 bases, and 11 bases lay between the germline ends. CDR1 and CDR2 from the germline V gene are SGDLS and YYNGEE. The CDR3 region is CASSTDGNSGNTIYF. The CDR3, as DNA: TGTGCCAGCAGCACGGACGGAAACTCTGGAAACACCATATATTTT.

The chain employs TRBV6-1 and TRBJ2-7; weak D call: TRBD1 (6 bases). Trimming stripped 7 bases from V and 7 bases from J, with 14 bases between. The length of the CDR3 is 12 residues. Germline CDR1 reads MNHNS; CDR2 reads SASEGT. For the CDR3, the DNA is TGTGCCAGCATCCTCGACAGGATAGAGCAGTACTTC. This gives the protein CASILDRIEQYF.

The V gene is TRBV27, the J gene TRBJ1-2; tentatively, D is TRBD1 (6 bases). The CDR3 is 16 residues long. The V end was cut by 6 bases, the J end by 5 bases, with 22 bases between. Germline V gene lookup returns CDR1 MNHEY and CDR2 SMNVEV (reference sequence). The CDR3 sequence is CASSPTEQGMRYGYTF. The CDR3 nucleotides are TGTGCCAGCAGCCCTACGGAGCAGGGGATGCGTTATGGCTACACCTTC.

This chain uses TRBV27 with TRBJ1-6; D gene unclear. Between the trimmed V and J ends, which lost 5 bases and 6 bases, there was a span of 11 bases. This CDR3 comprises 14 residues. Per the germline V gene, CDR1 is MNHEY and CDR2 is SMNVEV (reference sequence). CDR3 DNA: TGTGCCAGCAGTAGGACCGAGGGTAATTCACCCCTCCACTTT. This sequence encodes CASSRTEGNSPLHF.

A word on this clone: The junction and the germline gene differ at one end; a read error may be behind it. The CDR3 bases are TGCGCCAGCAGCCCGACACCGGGACTGAGCAATCAACCCCAGCATTTT. The encoded protein is CASSPTPGLSNQPQHF. The chain employs TRBV4-1 and TRBJ1-5, with D possibly being TRBD1 (5 bases). The CDR3 length is 16 residues. CDR1 is MGHRA and CDR2 is YSYEKL in the germline V gene.

The V gene is TRBV6-1, the J gene TRBJ2-6; D unclear. Trimming took 2 bases from V and 1 from J, leaving 6 bases between them. Germline V lookup: CDR1 MNHNS, CDR2 SASEGT. The CDR3 is 15 amino acids. The CDR3 DNA sequence: TGTGCCAGCAGTGAATTAGGGTCTGGGGCCAACGTCCTGACTTTC. Amino acids: CASSELGSGANVLTF.

The V gene is TRBV7-9, the J gene TRBJ2-3; D is perhaps TRBD1 (5 bases). Germline V CDR1 and CDR2: SEHNR, FQNEAQ (reference sequence). V dropped 1 base and J dropped 6 bases, with 11 bases sitting between them. The CDR3 runs 14 residues. The CDR3 DNA reads TGTGCCAGCAGCTTAGAAGGGGTAGAGGATACGCAGTATTTT. Translated: CASSLEGVEDTQYF.

This chain connects TRBV5-6 to TRBJ1-4, with a tentative D call TRBD1 (6 bases). Germline CDR1 reads SGHDT; CDR2 reads YYEEEE. The CDR3 is 18 amino acids. Trimming pared 0 bases from V and 2 bases from J, leaving 17 bases between. CDR3 nucleotides: TGTGCCAGCAGCTTGGGGACAGAACTTGCGGGGACTAATGAAAAACTGTTTTTT. It specifies CASSLGTELAGTNEKLFF.

The chain is built from TRBV7-8 and TRBJ1-4; 8 bases fit TRBD1. V trimming: 2 bases; J trimming: 7 bases; junction bases outside the gene matches: 6. The germline V gene has CDR1 SGHVS and CDR2 FQNEAQ. The CDR3 has 15 amino acids. Here the CDR3 DNA reads TGTGCCAGCAGCTTACAGGGGACAGGTGGTGAAAAACTGTTTTTT. Protein: CASSLQGTGGEKLFF.

This chain joins TRBV9 and TRBJ2-2; 10 positions match TRBD2. Germline-derived CDR1 and CDR2 are SGDLS and YYNGEE. The CDR3 consists of 20 residues. With V trimmed by 3 bases and J by 0 bases, 14 bases remained unmatched. In nucleotides, the CDR3 is TGTGCCAGCAGCGCCCGACTTCTAGCGGGGGCCTTCGCGAACACCGGGGAGCTGTTTTTT. Amino acid sequence: CASSARLLAGAFANTGELFF. Complete variable domain (other parts from reference TRBV9 and TRBJ2-2): DSGVTQTPKHLITATGQRVTLRCSPRSGDLSVYWYQQSLDQGLQFLIQYYNGEERAKGNILERFSAQQFPDLHSELNLSSLELGDSALYFCASSARLLAGAFANTGELFFGEGSRLTVL.

This clone was picked up one time. The chain is built from TRBV15 and TRBJ2-1, with 8 bases fitting TRBD1. Germline-derived CDR1 and CDR2 are LNHNV and YYDKDF (reference sequence). The V and J ends lost 11 bases and 3 bases, in that order; junction bases with no gene match: 6. The CDR3 consists of 13 residues. This CDR3 reads CASRGTGYNEQFF. CDR3 DNA: TGTGCCTCACGGGGGACAGGCTACAATGAGCAGTTCTTC.